The 14 T cell receptor beta chains given below trace back to one sample, sequenced in a study of cytomegalovirus exposure and HLA in healthy donors. The PCR had 60 Vbeta and 13 Jbeta primers. Clones were read by immunoSEQ multiplex PCR, and TCRdb kept only the in-frame ones, dropping some. Of under 150,000 clones listed, nearly 85% are singletons. What was sequenced was PBMCs. All receptors derive from a boy between 10 and 17 years old in good health and CMV-seronegative.

In this sample, this clone turned up once. CDR3 in DNA: TGTGCCAGCAGCGGTCAGGGGGGTCAGGGCTACACCTTC. It specifies CASSGQGGQGYTF. The chain has TRBV7-2 and TRBJ1-2, with 7 bases identical to TRBD1. This CDR3 spans 13 amino acids. V was clipped by 5 bases and J by 8 bases; unmatched bases: 8. Germline loops: CDR1 SGHTA, CDR2 FQGNSA.

J is TRBJ1-2 and V is TRBV2; 9 bases line up with TRBD1. This CDR3 region has 15 residues. Losses at the gene ends were 4 bases for V and 5 bases for J; bases not matched to a gene: 8. Germline CDR1 reads SNHLY; CDR2 reads FYNNEI. The CDR3 region is CASSARGTGRYGYTF. The DNA of the CDR3 is TGTGCCAGCAGTGCCCGGGGGACAGGGAGGTATGGCTACACCTTC.

The V gene is TRBV6-1, the J gene TRBJ2-5; 10 positions match TRBD1. CDR1 is MNHNS, CDR2 SASEGT, per germline. J lost 3 bases, V lost 7 bases, and 5 bases had no gene match. This CDR3 comprises 14 residues. As DNA, the CDR3 is TGTGCCAGCATACCCGGGACAGGGGAAGAGACCCAGTACTTC. Its protein product is CASIPGTGEETQYF.

This clone was counted between two and nine times. The chain couples TRBV19 to TRBJ1-5; 7 nucleotides line up with TRBD1. The CDR3 contains 14 residues. With V trimmed by 10 bases and J by 2 bases, 8 bases remained unmatched. Germline-derived CDR1 and CDR2 are LNHDA and SQIVND (reference sequence). The CDR3 loop reads CATRNRGGNQPQHF. For the CDR3, the DNA is TGTGCCACCCGGAACAGGGGCGGCAATCAGCCCCAGCATTTT.

The chain recombines TRBV2 with TRBJ2-2; 7 nucleotides agree with TRBD1. In germline, CDR1 is SNHLY, CDR2 FYNNEI. The CDR3 is 15 residues long. With 7 bases clipped from V and 5 bases from J, the junction kept 10 bases outside the gene matches. CDR3 region: CASNGDSRGTGELFF. In DNA form, the CDR3 reads TGTGCCAGCAATGGGGACAGCCGTGGTACCGGGGAGCTGTTTTTT.

This clone was seen only a few times. The chain couples TRBV4-3 to TRBJ1-1; TRBD1 aligns across 9 bases. Germline CDR1 reads LGHNA; CDR2 reads YSLEER. The CDR3 has 15 amino acids. V trimming: 4 bases; J trimming: 8 bases; junction bases outside the gene matches: 11. CDR3 loop: CASSLTGDREYEAFF. The CDR3 DNA is TGCGCCAGCAGCCTTACAGGGGACAGGGAATACGAAGCTTTCTTT.

This clone is a singleton in its sample. The chain joins TRBV9 to TRBJ2-7; TRBD1 matches 8 bases. This CDR3 region has 15 residues. In germline, CDR1 is SGDLS, CDR2 YYNGEE. The J segment lost 6 bases and the V segment lost 2 bases, leaving 10 bases of the junction unmatched. DNA for the CDR3: TGTGCCAGCAGCGTTTCCGGAGGACAGGGAGTCGAGCAGTACTTC. This codes for CASSVSGGQGVEQYF. The variable domain in full, completed from reference TRBV9 and TRBJ2-7, reads DSGVTQTPKHLITATGQRVTLRCSPRSGDLSVYWYQQSLDQGLQFLIQYYNGEERAKGNILERFSAQQFPDLHSELNLSSLELGDSALYFCASSVSGGQGVEQYFGPGTRLTVT.

The chain carries TRBV27 and TRBJ1-2; D is perhaps TRBD1 (5 bases). The V end lost 6 bases, the J end lost 5 bases, and 19 bases lay between the germline ends. The CDR3 extends over 15 amino acids. Germline V gives CDR1 MNHEY, CDR2 SMNVEV (reference sequence). The DNA for the CDR3 is TGTGCCAGCAGCATTTCGACAGCGGAGGGATATGGCTACACCTTC. This encodes CASSISTAEGYGYTF.

Only a few counts were recorded for this clone. This chain links TRBV4-1 with TRBJ2-7; D may be TRBD2 (5 bases). The CDR3 length is 15 residues. V dropped 3 bases and J dropped 4 bases, with 16 bases sitting between them. From germline, CDR1 is MGHRA and CDR2 YSYEKL. CDR3 coding DNA: TGCGCCAGCAGCCATAACCTCGGGGTAGGGTACGAGCAGTACTTC. It yields the protein CASSHNLGVGYEQYF.

This clone has a single count. The CDR3: CASSPQGYTGELFF. The DNA for the CDR3 is TGTGCCAGCAGTCCTCAGGGGTACACCGGGGAGCTGTTTTTT. This chain joins TRBV27 and TRBJ2-2; a weak D match, TRBD1 (6 bases). The CDR3 has 14 residues. V lost 5 bases to trimming and J lost 3 bases, with 10 bases between them. Germline V gene lookup returns CDR1 MNHEY and CDR2 SMNVEV (reference sequence).

DNA of the CDR3: TGCGCCAGCAGCTTGGCTAGCGGATCCACCAATGAGCAGTTCTTC. It specifies CASSLASGSTNEQFF. The V and J genes are TRBV5-1 and TRBJ2-1, with 7 positions matching TRBD2. This CDR3 is built from 15 residues. CDR1 is SGHRS, CDR2 YFSETQ, per germline. The V segment lost 0 bases and the J segment 6 bases; nucleotides outside the gene matches: 6.

The J gene is TRBJ2-1, the V gene TRBV29-1, with 9 bases fitting TRBD1. The germline V gene has CDR1 SQVTM and CDR2 ANQGSEA. The V gene end was trimmed by 3 bases and the J gene end by 4 bases; junction bases not matched to a gene: 4. This CDR3 has 14 amino acids. Here the CDR3 reads CSVEDRGVYNEQFF. The CDR3 DNA reads TGCAGCGTTGAGGACAGGGGAGTTTACAATGAGCAGTTCTTC.

The chain combines TRBV18 with TRBJ2-7; TRBD1 matches at 10 bases. Germline values: CDR1 KGHSH, CDR2 LQKENI. This CDR3 contains 15 residues. V lost 3 bases and J lost 4; bases outside the gene matches: 6. The CDR3 sequence: CASSPGDRGVYEQYF. In nucleotides, the CDR3 is TGTGCCAGCTCACCTGGGGACAGGGGAGTGTACGAGCAGTACTTC.

The J gene is TRBJ1-2, the V gene TRBV19; 8 nucleotides align to TRBD1. With V trimmed by 3 bases and J by 4 bases, 7 bases remained unmatched. CDR3 length: 15 residues. Germline loops: CDR1 LNHDA, CDR2 SQIVND (reference sequence). CDR3 coding DNA: TGTGCCAGTAGTATCCGGGACAGGACGGGCTATGGCTACACCTTC. Translation gives CASSIRDRTGYGYTF.